This T cell receptor (beta chain) appears in the sequencing data of a study of technical replicates of blood from several donors. J lost 1 base, V lost 5 bases, and 6 bases had no gene match. This CDR3 region has 15 residues. Germline V gene sequence: CDR1 MNHEY, CDR2 SMNVEV (reference sequence). Profiled with immunoSEQ multiplex PCR; TCRdb holds only in-frame clones, not every one. The repertoire holds around 100,000 clones, with 90% to 97% as singletons. The source is a human donor in good health. The V gene is TRBV27, the J gene TRBJ1-1; the match to TRBD1 covers 8 bases. Specimen: T cells isolated from PBMCs. CDR3 coding DNA: TGTGCCAGCAGTCCCTGGGGGACAGGGAACACTGAAGCTTTCTTT. This encodes CASSPWGTGNTEAFF.